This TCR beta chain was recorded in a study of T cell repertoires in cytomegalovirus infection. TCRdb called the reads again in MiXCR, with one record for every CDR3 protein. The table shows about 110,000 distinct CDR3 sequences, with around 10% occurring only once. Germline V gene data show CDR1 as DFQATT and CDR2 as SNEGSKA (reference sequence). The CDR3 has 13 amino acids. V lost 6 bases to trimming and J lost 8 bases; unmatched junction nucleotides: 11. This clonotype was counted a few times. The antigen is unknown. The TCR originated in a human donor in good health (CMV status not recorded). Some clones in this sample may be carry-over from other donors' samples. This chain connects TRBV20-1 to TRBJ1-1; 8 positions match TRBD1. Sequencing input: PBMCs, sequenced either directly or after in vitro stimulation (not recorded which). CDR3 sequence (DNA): TGCAGTGCCAGGAGGACAGGGCCGACCGAAGCTTTCTTT. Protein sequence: CSARRTGPTEAFF.